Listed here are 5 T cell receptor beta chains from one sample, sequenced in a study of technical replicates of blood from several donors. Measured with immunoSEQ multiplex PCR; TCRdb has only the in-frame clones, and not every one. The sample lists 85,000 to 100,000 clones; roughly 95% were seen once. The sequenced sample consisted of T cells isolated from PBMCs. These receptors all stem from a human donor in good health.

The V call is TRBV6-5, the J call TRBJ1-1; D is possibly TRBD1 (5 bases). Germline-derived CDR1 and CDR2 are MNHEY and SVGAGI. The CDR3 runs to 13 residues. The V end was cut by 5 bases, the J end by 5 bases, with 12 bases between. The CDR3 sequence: CASSVLRGTEAFF. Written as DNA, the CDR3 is TGTGCCAGCAGTGTACTCCGGGGGACTGAAGCTTTCTTT.

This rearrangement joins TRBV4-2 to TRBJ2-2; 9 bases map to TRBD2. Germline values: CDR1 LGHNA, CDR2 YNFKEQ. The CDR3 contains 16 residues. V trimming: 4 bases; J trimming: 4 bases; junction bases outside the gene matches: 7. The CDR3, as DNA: TGTGCCAGCAGCCCCCGACTAGCGGTGGGCACCGGGGAGCTGTTTTTT. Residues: CASSPRLAVGTGELFF.

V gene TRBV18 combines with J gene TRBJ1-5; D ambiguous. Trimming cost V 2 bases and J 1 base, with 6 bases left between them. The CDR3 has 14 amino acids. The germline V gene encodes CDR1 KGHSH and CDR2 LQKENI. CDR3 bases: TGTGCCAGCTCACCAATTATGAGCAATCAGCCCCAGCATTTT. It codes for CASSPIMSNQPQHF.

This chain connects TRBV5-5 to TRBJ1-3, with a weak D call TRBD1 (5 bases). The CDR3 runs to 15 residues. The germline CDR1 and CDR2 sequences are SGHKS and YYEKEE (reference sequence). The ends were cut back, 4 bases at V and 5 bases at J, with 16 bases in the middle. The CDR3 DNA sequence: TGTGCCAGCAGCCCCTGGGCGGGGACCAGAAACACCATATATTTT. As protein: CASSPWAGTRNTIYF.

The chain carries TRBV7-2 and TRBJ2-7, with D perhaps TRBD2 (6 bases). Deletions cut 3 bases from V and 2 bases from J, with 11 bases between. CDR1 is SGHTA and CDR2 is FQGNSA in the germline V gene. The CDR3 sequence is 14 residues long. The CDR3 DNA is TGTGCCAGCAGCTTTTCTAGCGTGACCTACGAGCAGTACTTC. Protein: CASSFSSVTYEQYF.